Following are 18 T cell receptor beta chains from one sample sequenced in a study of blood T cells in healthy people across ages. A second PCR, run for about 7 to 12 cycles, used a sample-barcoded 5' primer plus a J-beta primer mix. In TCRdb, the 5' RACE reads were re-called with MiXCR into one record per CDR3 protein. The sample gives roughly 800,000 distinct CDR3 sequences, roughly 25% of which show up once; less than 3.5% is in the top ten. The same specimen was also included in a second study, on T cells of mothers and their children.

Sequencing input: blood. These receptor sequences come from a boy aged 5-17 years in good health.

This clonotype appeared once. A single base separates this from a much larger clone, so it may be a read error. The chain links TRBV12-5 to TRBJ2-2, with no clear D. This CDR3 spans 13 amino acids. Germline V gives CDR1 LGHNT, CDR2 FRNRAP. The V and J ends lost 3 bases and 1 base respectively, with 3 bases between them. The CDR3 nucleotides are TGTGCTAGTGGTTTTGGGAACACCGGGGAGCTGTTTTTT. It encodes CASGFGNTGELFF.

The chain links TRBV11-2 to TRBJ1-6, with TRBD1 matching over 11 bases. The CDR3 length is 15 residues. The ends lost 2 bases at V and 9 bases at J; junction bases unmatched: 3. The germline V gene has CDR1 SGHAT and CDR2 FQNNGV. CDR3 protein: CASSLRGQGVSPLHF. The CDR3 DNA follows: TGTGCCAGCAGCTTACGGGGACAGGGGGTTTCACCCCTCCACTTT. The complete variable domain, with remaining parts taken from reference TRBV11-2 and TRBJ1-6, reads EAGVAQSPRYKIIEKRQSVAFWCNPISGHATLYWYQQILGQGPKLLIQFQNNGVVDDSQLPKDRFSAERLKGVDSTLKIQPAKLEDSAVYLCASSLRGQGVSPLHFGNGTRLTVT.

This clonotype was seen repeatedly, ten times or more. The J gene is TRBJ1-2, the V gene TRBV5-1, with D hard to call. CDR3 size: 12 residues. V lost 2 bases to trimming and J lost 7 bases, with 9 bases between them. The germline V gene encodes CDR1 SGHRS and CDR2 YFSETQ. CDR3 coding DNA: TGCGCCAGCAGCTTAACGAAGAGTGGCTACACCTTC. As protein: CASSLTKSGYTF.

The chain combines TRBV28 with TRBJ2-5, with D possibly TRBD2 on 6 matching bases. The CDR3 is 15 residues long. V lost 6 bases and J lost 0, with 14 bases in between. Germline V lookup: CDR1 MDHEN, CDR2 SYDVKM. In nucleotides, the CDR3 is TGTGCCAGCAGGCCGGGGGTCATGTACCAAGAGACCCAGTACTTC. This gives the protein CASRPGVMYQETQYF. Using reference TRBV28 and TRBJ2-5 for the parts outside the CDR3, the full variable domain is DVKVTQSSRYLVKRTGEKVFLECVQDMDHENMFWYRQDPGLGLRLIYFSYDVKMKEKGDIPEGYSVSREKKERFSLILESASTNQTSMYLCASRPGVMYQETQYFGPGTRLLVL.

This clonotype was seen a single time. The chain recombines TRBV4-1 with TRBJ2-5, with D perhaps TRBD2 (5 bases). Between the trimmed V and J ends, which lost 3 bases and 4 bases, there was a span of 15 bases. Germline lookup yields CDR1 MGHRA and CDR2 YSYEKL. There are 15 residues in the CDR3. CDR3 protein: CASSQVTGSRETQYF. CDR3 nucleotides: TGCGCCAGCAGCCAGGTTACTGGGAGCCGAGAGACCCAGTACTTC.

This clonotype appeared many times. This chain joins TRBV20-1 and TRBJ2-1, with TRBD2 matching 10 bases. Germline values: CDR1 DFQATT, CDR2 SNEGSKA (reference sequence). CDR3 length equals 15 residues. The trim removed 6 bases at V and 6 bases at J, leaving 11 bases unmatched. CDR3 sequence: CSALDIAGGLNEQFF. Here the CDR3 DNA reads TGCAGTGCCCTAGATATAGCGGGGGGACTCAATGAGCAGTTCTTC.

The chain combines TRBV12-3 or TRBV12-4 with TRBJ2-5; 8 nucleotides align to TRBD1. The DNA end is a closer match to TRBJ2-7, so the J assignment may be wrong. The CDR3 contains 15 residues. This CDR3 reads CASSFTGGSSYEQYF. CDR3 sequence (DNA): TGTGCCAGCAGCTTCACAGGGGGATCCTCCTACGAGCAGTACTTC.

The V call is TRBV30, the J call TRBJ1-2; D is possibly TRBD1 (5 bases). Germline CDR1 reads GTSNPN; CDR2 reads SVGIG (reference sequence). The CDR3 spans 13 residues. Trimming pared 3 bases from V and 6 bases from J, leaving 14 bases between. The CDR3 DNA follows: TGTGCCTGGAGGGGTTCAGGGTCTGATGGCTACACCTTC. It translates to CAWRGSGSDGYTF. Variable domain in full (rest from reference TRBV30 and TRBJ1-2): SQTIHQWPATLVQPVGSPLSLECTVEGTSNPNLYWYRQAAGRGLQLLFYSVGIGQISSEVPQNLSASRPQDRQFILSSKKLLLSDSGFYLCAWRGSGSDGYTFGSGTRLTVV.

On this clonotype itself: This clone may be a read error of a much larger clone one base away. The chain has TRBV12-3 or TRBV12-4 and TRBJ2-5, with D possibly being TRBD1 or TRBD2 (5 bases each). The CDR3 sequence is 13 residues long. The CDR3, as DNA: TGTGCCAGCAGTTTATATCGTATTGGGACCCATTACTTC. Its protein is CASSLYRIGTHYF.

The gene calls are TRBV15 and TRBJ1-1; D ambiguous. Germline assignment: CDR1 LNHNV and CDR2 YYDKDF (reference sequence). V shed 1 base and J shed 1 base, with 7 bases lying between them. The CDR3 length is 14 residues. The CDR3 sequence: CATSRAQPNTEAFF. DNA for the CDR3: TGTGCCACCAGCAGAGCACAGCCGAACACTGAAGCTTTCTTT.

This clonotype has only a few counts. The chain links TRBV10-3 to TRBJ2-7, with 9 positions matching TRBD1. CDR1 is ENHRY, CDR2 SYGVKD, per germline. There are 14 residues in the CDR3. Unmatched junction bases numbered 4, after V lost 5 bases and J lost 2 bases. CDR3 DNA sequence: TGTGCCATCAGTCGGGACAGGGATCCCTACGAGCAGTACTTC. Encoded protein: CAISRDRDPYEQYF.

This sequence joins TRBV15 and TRBJ1-2; no clear D. Germline-derived CDR1 and CDR2 are LNHNV and YYDKDF (reference sequence). The CDR3 has 14 amino acids. V shed 0 bases and J shed 5 bases, with 10 bases lying between them. The CDR3 is CATSRDRHMYGYTF. CDR3 nucleotides: TGTGCCACCAGCAGAGATCGGCATATGTATGGCTACACCTTC.

The gene calls are TRBV5-1 and TRBJ2-1; 9 nucleotides line up with TRBD2. The CDR3 has 18 amino acids. Trimming at V came to 0 bases and at J to 7 bases, leaving 14 bases not matched to a gene. Per the germline V gene, CDR1 is SGHRS and CDR2 is YFSETQ. CDR3 bases: TGCGCCAGCAGCTTGGAATCTCCTGGGACTAGCTCTGGGAATGAGCAGTTCTTC. As protein: CASSLESPGTSSGNEQFF.

This clonotype was recorded many times. The rearrangement joins TRBV28 to TRBJ2-5; 10 positions match TRBD1. CDR1 and CDR2 (germline): MDHEN, SYDVKM. This CDR3 contains 15 residues. V dropped 2 bases and J dropped 5; count of bases not matched to a gene: 5. Written as DNA, the CDR3 is TGTGCCAGCAGTTTAGGACAGGGGGTTTGGGAGACCCAGTACTTC. Protein product: CASSLGQGVWETQYF.

This rearrangement joins TRBV5-5 to TRBJ2-7, with 8 positions matching TRBD1. After removal of 4 bases from V and 3 bases from J, the junction contained 12 bases not matched to a gene. The CDR3 contains 16 residues. The germline gives CDR1 SGHKS, CDR2 YYEKEE (reference sequence). The CDR3 bases are TGTGCCAGCAGCATCGACAGGGGCCAATCCCTCTACGAGCAGTACTTC. It codes for CASSIDRGQSLYEQYF.

J is TRBJ2-4 and V is TRBV20-1; the D gene could be TRBD1 or TRBD2 (5 bases each). The CDR3 is 13 amino acids. Germline lookup yields CDR1 DFQATT and CDR2 SNEGSKA (reference sequence). Trimming took off 7 bases at V and 1 base at J, with 11 bases between the two ends. The CDR3 DNA follows: TGCAGTGGATCCGGGGCCGCCAAAAACATTCAGTACTTC. It translates to CSGSGAAKNIQYF.

The genes are TRBV29-1 and TRBJ2-5; 12 nucleotides line up with TRBD2. V was pared by 7 bases and J by 4 bases, with 10 bases of the junction left unmatched. This CDR3 contains 15 residues. Per germline, CDR1 SQVTM and CDR2 ANQGSEA. CDR3 in DNA: TGCAGCGCGTGGACTAGCGGGGCCCGCGTAGAGACCCAGTACTTC. Translation gives CSAWTSGARVETQYF.

Details on this clonotype: Mismatch with germline at one junction end may stem from a read error. The rearrangement joins TRBV7-9 to TRBJ2-5; no firm D call. The J call is doubtful: the DNA matches TRBJ2-1 better. CDR1 is SEHNR and CDR2 is FQNEAQ in the germline V gene (reference sequence). CDR3 length: 12 residues. The CDR3 DNA sequence: TGTGTCAGCAGCTCGAGCTCCAATGAGCAGTTCTTC. Amino acid sequence: CVSSSSSNEQFF.